One sample yielded the 24 T cell receptor beta chains listed below, sequenced in a study of T-cell reconstitution after alpha-beta-depleted transplantation in children. TCRbeta library construction was performed incorporating unique molecular identifiers. TCRdb used MiXCR to reprocess the PCR reads, holding one entry per CDR3 protein. Altogether about a million distinct CDR3 sequences are present, about 29% being singletons, with the ten largest covering more than 25%. The input for sequencing was PBMCs, mostly from graft donor cells, taken 360 days after TCRalphabeta/CD19-depleted stem cell transplant. These receptors originate from a boy under two years old who had a stem cell transplant for SCID, so the T cells may come from the graft donor.

This clonotype was found once. This chain connects TRBV9 to TRBJ2-1, with 12 bases identical to TRBD2. Trimming took 4 bases from V and 2 from J; bases not matched to a gene: 7. This CDR3 spans 17 amino acids. From germline, CDR1 is SGDLS and CDR2 YYNGEE. CDR3 in amino acids: CASSLTLAGGTYNEQFF. In DNA form, the CDR3 reads TGTGCCAGCAGCTTAACACTAGCGGGGGGTACCTACAATGAGCAGTTCTTC.

The chain joins TRBV10-1 to TRBJ2-1; the match to TRBD2 covers 8 bases. This CDR3 is built from 15 residues. Germline trimming cut 2 bases from V and 5 bases from J; bases unmatched to any gene: 5. The germline V gene encodes CDR1 WNHNN and CDR2 SYGVQD (reference sequence). The CDR3 loop reads CASSENLAGNNEQFF. The CDR3 DNA reads TGCGCCAGCAGTGAGAATCTAGCGGGTAACAATGAGCAGTTCTTC.

As for this clonotype: Its ends do not fully match the called genes, so a read error is possible. CDR3 protein: CTSSTGTGQEPQHF. DNA for the CDR3: TGCACCAGCAGCACCGGGACAGGCCAGGAGCCCCAGCATTTT. V and J are TRBV5-1 and TRBJ1-5; 8 bases are a match to TRBD1. This CDR3 comprises 14 residues. Germline CDR1 reads SGHRS; CDR2 reads YFSETQ.

This clonotype was seen only a few times. The J gene is TRBJ2-5, the V gene TRBV12-3 or TRBV12-4; D unclear. CDR3 length equals 15 residues. V gave up 5 bases and J gave up 0 bases, with 13 bases separating them. For the CDR3, the DNA is TGTGCCAGCAGTGAGTCAACAGCGTACCAAGAGACCCAGTACTTC. It is translated as CASSESTAYQETQYF.

The rearrangement joins TRBV29-1 to TRBJ2-2; 10 bases match TRBD2. CDR3 size: 15 residues. V was clipped by 6 bases and J by 3 bases; unmatched bases: 7. The germline CDR1 and CDR2 sequences are SQVTM and ANQGSEA. CDR3 coding DNA: TGCAGCGTCCGAGCGGGGGGGCCGGACACCGGGGAGCTGTTTTTT. Protein: CSVRAGGPDTGELFF.

V gene TRBV6-5 combines with J gene TRBJ2-5; D is unclear. Germline values: CDR1 MNHEY, CDR2 SVGAGI. With 2 bases removed from V and 2 bases from J, the gap between germline ends came to 15 bases. The CDR3 is 16 amino acids. The CDR3 DNA reads TGTGCCAGCAGTTACCTCCCGTTGGGCGGTCAAGAGACCCAGTACTTC. This gives the protein CASSYLPLGGQETQYF.

The chain couples TRBV12-3 or TRBV12-4 to TRBJ2-7, with 8 bases that match TRBD1. J was trimmed by 3 bases and V by 5 bases; bases with no gene match: 9. The CDR3 length is 15 residues. The CDR3 DNA reads as TGTGCCAGCAGTCTATCAGGGGGCCCATACTACGAGCAGTACTTC. It encodes CASSLSGGPYYEQYF.

V is TRBV12-3 or TRBV12-4 and J is TRBJ2-4; 11 positions agree with TRBD1. With 6 bases clipped from V and 3 bases from J, the junction kept 7 bases outside the gene matches. CDR3 length: 16 residues. The CDR3, as DNA: TGTGCCAGCAGCCTGGGACAGGGGGGCGACAAAAACATTCAGTACTTC. This translates into CASSLGQGGDKNIQYF.

V and J are TRBV5-1 and TRBJ2-2, with D possibly being TRBD1 (5 bases). The CDR3 runs 17 residues. Germline V gives CDR1 SGHRS, CDR2 YFSETQ. V lost 0 bases, J lost 10 bases, and 22 bases lay in between. This chain's CDR3 is CASSLGHGASGREELFF. CDR3 nucleotide sequence: TGCGCCAGCAGCTTGGGCCATGGGGCCTCAGGCCGAGAGGAGCTGTTTTTT.

The V call is TRBV29-1, the J call TRBJ1-1, with 8 nucleotides matching TRBD1. V was clipped by 3 bases and J by 2 bases; unmatched bases: 8. Germline CDR1 SQVTM, CDR2 ANQGSEA. This CDR3 comprises 15 residues. CDR3 amino acids: CSVDEDRAENTEAFF. The CDR3 DNA reads as TGCAGCGTTGACGAGGACAGGGCCGAAAACACTGAAGCTTTCTTT.

This clonotype has ten or more counts. CDR3 nucleotides: TGTGCCAGCAGGGGAAGCACAGATACGCAGTATTTT. It specifies CASRGSTDTQYF. The rearrangement links TRBV7-9 to TRBJ2-3; D gene uncertain. CDR1 SEHNR and CDR2 FQNEAQ come from the germline V gene (reference sequence). The V end was cut by 6 bases, the J end by 0 bases, with 4 bases between. The length of the CDR3 is 12 residues.

This clonotype was seen a few times. The rearrangement uses TRBV15 and TRBJ2-3; D not certain. Germline lookup yields CDR1 LNHNV and CDR2 YYDKDF (reference sequence). The CDR3 runs 15 residues. Deletions cut 1 base from V and 6 bases from J, with 14 bases between. The CDR3 spells CATSRGPATVDTQYF. For the CDR3, the DNA is TGTGCCACCAGCAGAGGACCCGCTACGGTCGATACGCAGTATTTT.

This clonotype has only a few counts. The chain has TRBV20-1 and TRBJ2-7, with D maybe TRBD1 (6 bases). Germline CDR1 and CDR2: DFQATT and SNEGSKA (reference sequence). The V gene lost 6 bases and the J gene lost 4 bases, with 19 bases spanning the gap. The CDR3 consists of 14 residues. For the CDR3, the DNA is TGCAGTGCCAATCGGGCAGGGGTGACTTACGAGCAGTACTTC. Translation: CSANRAGVTYEQYF.

The V gene is TRBV3-1, the J gene TRBJ2-7; D not certain. With 0 bases removed from V and 3 bases from J, the gap between germline ends came to 9 bases. There are 14 residues in the CDR3. Germline V lookup: CDR1 LGHDT, CDR2 YNNKEL (reference sequence). In DNA form, the CDR3 reads TGTGCCAGCAGCCAAGAAAGGGTGAACTACGAGCAGTACTTC. This codes for CASSQERVNYEQYF.

The rearrangement joins TRBV7-8 to TRBJ1-2, with 8 bases that match TRBD1. In germline, CDR1 is SGHVS, CDR2 FQNEAQ. This CDR3 is 14 amino acids long. The V and J ends lost 5 bases and 8 bases, in that order; junction bases with no gene match: 10. DNA for the CDR3: TGTGCCAGCAGCCCCGCAGGGGGCGTTTTGGGCTACACCTTC. Its protein is CASSPAGGVLGYTF. Full variable domain (missing parts from reference TRBV7-8 and TRBJ1-2): GAGVSQSPRYKVAKRGQDVALRCDPISGHVSLFWYQQALGQGPEFLTYFQNEAQLDKSGLPSDRFFAERPEGSVSTLKIQRTQQEDSAVYLCASSPAGGVLGYTFGSGTRLTVV.

A few counts support this clonotype. The J gene is TRBJ2-2, the V gene TRBV27, with D hard to call. The CDR3 runs to 14 residues. Trimming pared 5 bases from V and 5 bases from J, leaving 12 bases between. CDR1 and CDR2 from the germline V gene are MNHEY and SMNVEV (reference sequence). As DNA, the CDR3 is TGTGCCAGCAGTCCGGACGAGAGTACCGGGGAGCTGTTTTTT. Amino acid sequence: CASSPDESTGELFF.

This clonotype was recorded only once. V is TRBV5-5 and J is TRBJ1-5; D is undetermined. The CDR3 loop spans 16 amino acids. V was clipped by 0 bases and J by 2 bases, with 12 bases between them. Germline V gene lookup returns CDR1 SGHKS and CDR2 YYEKEE (reference sequence). DNA of the CDR3: TGTGCCAGCAGCTTGGCGGGGTCCCCGGGCAATCAGCCCCAGCATTTT. Protein product: CASSLAGSPGNQPQHF.

In DNA, the CDR3 is TGTGCCAGCAGTGAAGCAGGGACAGGGAAGGGCGAGCAGTACTTC. This gives the protein CASSEAGTGKGEQYF. V and J are TRBV25-1 and TRBJ2-7, with TRBD1 identical over 9 bases. The CDR3 sequence is 15 residues long. Germline V gene sequence: CDR1 MGHDK, CDR2 SYGVNS. The trim removed 2 bases at V and 6 bases at J, leaving 8 bases unmatched.

This clonotype has a handful of counts. The chain is built from TRBV27 and TRBJ2-1; 9 bases match TRBD2. The CDR3 totals 15 residues. Per germline, CDR1 MNHEY and CDR2 SMNVEV (reference sequence). The J segment lost 9 bases and the V segment lost 2 bases, leaving 8 bases of the junction unmatched. CDR3 nucleotide sequence: TGTGCCAGCAGTTTAGGGGCCGGGACTAGCAGTGAGCAGTTCTTC. The encoded protein is CASSLGAGTSSEQFF.

This chain joins TRBV7-8 and TRBJ1-1; no firm D call. This CDR3 comprises 15 residues. With 2 bases removed from V and 3 bases from J, the gap between germline ends came to 13 bases. Germline assignment: CDR1 SGHVS and CDR2 FQNEAQ. The chain's CDR3 is CASSLNSWTDTEAFF. Here the CDR3 DNA reads TGTGCCAGCAGCTTAAATTCGTGGACTGACACTGAAGCTTTCTTT.

As DNA, the CDR3 is TGCAGCGCCGCCGGGACAGGGGCCGGCACTGAAGCTTTCTTT. Its protein product is CSAAGTGAGTEAFF. V usage is TRBV29-1 and J usage is TRBJ1-1, with TRBD1 matching over 10 bases. From germline, CDR1 is SQVTM and CDR2 ANQGSEA. The CDR3 sequence is 14 residues long. V was clipped by 7 bases and J by 4 bases; unmatched bases: 9.

This chain connects TRBV12-3 or TRBV12-4 to TRBJ2-1; D may be TRBD2 (6 bases). The CDR3 has 16 residues. Trimming shortened V by 1 base and J by 10 bases, and 20 bases separated the two germline ends. DNA for the CDR3: TGTGCCAGCAGTTTAGTTGGGGGGAGGCAGGGAGTCGAGCAGTTCTTC. Translation: CASSLVGGRQGVEQFF.

This clonotype was counted a few times. V usage is TRBV25-1 and J usage is TRBJ2-5; 7 bases match TRBD1. After removal of 6 bases from V and 4 bases from J, the junction contained 8 bases not matched to a gene. CDR3 length equals 14 residues. The germline V gene encodes CDR1 MGHDK and CDR2 SYGVNS. For the CDR3, the DNA is TGTGCCAGCAGCCCAGGGGGTCGGGGAGAGACCCAGTACTTC. It translates to CASSPGGRGETQYF.

The CDR3 DNA sequence: TGCGCCAGCAGCTTGGAATCGGGCGACAGGGGCCGCCGAGAAGCTTTCTTT. It codes for CASSLESGDRGRREAFF. V and J are TRBV5-1 and TRBJ1-1; 8 positions match TRBD1. This CDR3 has 17 residues. Germline CDR1 is SGHRS and CDR2 is YFSETQ. J gave up 8 bases and V 0 bases, and 15 bases lay outside the gene matches.